The T cell receptor beta chain under discussion was sequenced for a study of metastatic and nonmetastatic thyroid tumors. About the research overall: Across peripheral blood and tumor or nodule tissue samples taken from malignant and benign thyroid patients, the repertoires were compared with one another.

Points from the study as a whole: Reported TCR beta diversity, measured in blood and tumor, was significantly higher for malignant thyroid tumors than for benign nodules.

Methods used by the authors: Clinicopathological groups of papillary thyroid cancer showed CDR3 differences that were used to build a distant-metastasis classifier. TCRdb ran MiXCR on the PCR reads. The V and J calls here are based on TCRdb, not the publication. The sample has around 17,000 clones; 25% are singletons. The entire patient cohort was treatment-naive prior to thyroid surgery. Looked up from germline, CDR1 is PRHDT and CDR2 is FYEKMQ (reference sequence). With 6 bases removed from V and 4 bases from J, the gap between germline ends came to 24 bases. The CDR3 contains 17 residues. Of note for this clone: Its antigen is undetermined.

The chain combines TRBV13 with TRBJ1-1; D gene unclear. The origin of this receptor is a female donor with papillary thyroid cancer or a benign thyroid nodule (not recorded which). Some clones in this sample may be carry-over from other donors' samples. Sequenced sample: adjacent normal tissue. The CDR3 nucleotides read TGTGCCAGCAGATCAGACCTCCGGGATGGAGGTGGCACTGAAGCTTTCTTT. Translation gives CASRSDLRDGGGTEAFF.